This T cell receptor (beta chain) was profiled in a study of cytomegalovirus exposure and HLA in healthy donors. General observations from the study: Within a later analysis, the majority of CMV-associated TCR beta chains appeared HLA-restricted. Cytomegalovirus-associated TCR beta chains were listed, numbering 150 to 200.

Of note for this clone: Its antigen is not known.

The germline V gene has CDR1 SGHKS and CDR2 YYEKEE (reference sequence). Trimming removed 4 bases from V and 7 bases from J; junction bases left unmatched: 12. This CDR3 contains 15 residues. The PCR was carried out with 60 Vbeta primers and 13 Jbeta primers. Using immunoSEQ multiplex PCR, the repertoire was profiled, and TCRdb retains in-frame clones only, with some absent. This repertoire includes fewer than 60,000 clones. Sequenced sample: PBMCs. J is TRBJ1-2 and V is TRBV5-5; 8 nucleotides align to TRBD1. The TCR comes from a woman in her thirties in good health and CMV-seropositive. The CDR3 nucleotides read TGTGCCAGCAGCCCACAACAGGGGGGGCATCGTGGCTACACCTTC. The encoded protein is CASSPQQGGHRGYTF.